These T cell receptor beta chains were read from a single sample in a study of beta chain features in type 1 diabetes. The table came from immunoSEQ multiplex PCR; TCRdb's copy has only in-frame clones and leaves some out. This table has hundreds of thousands of clones, 11% to 15% appearing once. Material for sequencing was naive CD4+ T cells from blood. The receptors stem from a young man with type 1 diabetes. CDR3s include the opening cysteine and the closing phenylalanine or tryptophan. D genes are given only for firm matches. Clone size is not always given. Where it is, it says once, few, many or a class for expanded clones.

V: TRBV30; D: TRBD1; size: NA; J: TRBJ1-2; DNA: TGTGCCTGGAGTGGTCCCGCGACAGGGGTGTATGGCTACACCTTC; CDR3: CAWSGPATGVYGYTF
V: TRBV6-4; D: NA; size: few; J: TRBJ1-2; DNA: TGTGCCAGCATGGGAGACTATGGCTACACCTTC; CDR3: CASMGDYGYTF
V: TRBV30; D: NA; size: few; J: TRBJ1-5; DNA: TGTGCCTGGAGTGTACTGGACAGAAATCAGCCCCAGCATTTT; CDR3: CAWSVLDRNQPQHF
V: TRBV7-8; D: NA; size: few; J: TRBJ1-2; DNA: TGTGCCAGCAGCTTATCAAAGTGGGATGGCTACACCTTC; CDR3: CASSLSKWDGYTF
V: TRBV2; D: NA; size: few; J: TRBJ2-3; DNA: TGTGCCAGCAGTGAACAGGGACCCACAGATACGCAGTATTTT; CDR3: CASSEQGPTDTQYF
V: TRBV10-2; D: NA; size: NA; J: TRBJ2-5; DNA: TGCGCCATCCCGCGGTCAGTTAGGGCTAGGGAGACCCAGTACTTC; CDR3: CAIPRSVRARETQYF
V: TRBV29-1; D: TRBD1; size: few; J: TRBJ2-3; DNA: TGCAGCGTGTGGGGGGACAGGGTCACAGATACGCAGTATTTT; CDR3: CSVWGDRVTDTQYF
V: TRBV4-2; D: NA; size: few; J: TRBJ2-1; DNA: TGTGCCAGCAGCCAAAACGGGGAAGATTACAATGAGCAGTTCTTC; CDR3: CASSQNGEDYNEQFF
V: TRBV4-3; D: NA; size: few; J: TRBJ2-5; DNA: TGCGCCAGCAGCCCCTCGGTTGGGGGGTGGGAGACCCAGTACTTC; CDR3: CASSPSVGGWETQYF
V: TRBV7-2; D: TRBD2; size: NA; J: TRBJ2-3; DNA: TGTGCCAGCAGCCCCGCCTGGACTAGCGGGGGGGATACGCAGTATTTT; CDR3: CASSPAWTSGGDTQYF
V: TRBV30; D: NA; size: few; J: TRBJ2-2; DNA: TGTGCCTGGGAGCGGACGGGGGAGCTGTTTTTT; CDR3: CAWERTGELFF
V: TRBV29-1; D: NA; size: few; J: TRBJ2-2; DNA: TGCAGCGTTGGTTTTGGCTCCGGGGAGCTGTTTTTT; CDR3: CSVGFGSGELFF
V: TRBV30; D: NA; size: NA; J: TRBJ1-1; DNA: TGTGCCTGGCGACAGGCGGCCACTGAAGCTTTCTTT; CDR3: CAWRQAATEAFF
V: TRBV5-1; D: NA; size: NA; J: TRBJ2-7; DNA: TGCGCCAGCAGCTTTCTCGGGGTCCCCTACGAGCAGTACTTC; CDR3: CASSFLGVPYEQYF
V: TRBV27; D: TRBD1; size: NA; J: TRBJ1-1; DNA: TGTGCCAGCAGTTTATGGGACAGAAACACTGAAGCTTTCTTT; CDR3: CASSLWDRNTEAFF
V: TRBV9; D: NA; size: NA; J: TRBJ2-7; DNA: TGTGCCAGCAGCTCCGGTATGGGGCCACACTCCTACGAGCAGTACTTC; CDR3: CASSSGMGPHSYEQYF
V: TRBV4-1; D: TRBD1; size: NA; J: TRBJ2-1; DNA: TGCGCCAGCAGCCAACTTCTAGGGGACAGGCGGTCGTTCTTC; CDR3: CASSQLLGDRRSFF
V: TRBV29-1; D: NA; size: few; J: TRBJ2-7; DNA: TGCAGCGTTGGGGAGCGGCCCTACGAGCAGTACTTC; CDR3: CSVGERPYEQYF
V: TRBV6-6; D: NA; size: few; J: TRBJ2-5; DNA: TGTGCCAGCAGGTCGGAAGGGGAGACCCAGTACTTC; CDR3: CASRSEGETQYF
V: TRBV30; D: NA; size: NA; J: TRBJ2-1; DNA: TGTGCCTGGAGTGTAAGGCCGCAGTTCTTC; CDR3: CAWSVRPQFF
V: TRBV5-1; D: TRBD2; size: NA; J: TRBJ2-7; DNA: TGCGCCAGCAGCTGGGGACTAGCGGGAGGAACCTCCTACGAGCAGTACTTC; CDR3: CASSWGLAGGTSYEQYF
V: TRBV7-2; D: NA; size: NA; J: TRBJ2-7; DNA: TGTGCCAGCAGCTTGGACAACGGCTCCTACGAGCAGTACTTC; CDR3: CASSLDNGSYEQYF
V: TRBV7-2; D: NA; size: NA; J: TRBJ2-7; DNA: TGTGCCAGCAGCTTGTTGGGCCTCTACGAGCAGTACTTC; CDR3: CASSLLGLYEQYF
V: TRBV4-1; D: NA; size: NA; J: TRBJ1-2; DNA: TGCGCCAGCAGCCAGCAGGCCCAAAGCGGGGATGGCTACACCTTC; CDR3: CASSQQAQSGDGYTF
V: TRBV9; D: TRBD1; size: few; J: TRBJ2-5; DNA: TGTGCCAGCAGCGTAGCGATCGGGGACAGGGGTGAGACCCAGTACTTC; CDR3: CASSVAIGDRGETQYF
V: TRBV5-6; D: NA; size: NA; J: TRBJ2-6; DNA: TGTGCCAGCAGGTCTCTCTCTGGGGCCAACGTCCTGACTTTC; CDR3: CASRSLSGANVLTF
V: TRBV7-3; D: NA; size: few; J: TRBJ1-1; DNA: TGTGCCAGCAGCTTAGGGGGGCCGACTGAAGCTTTCTTT; CDR3: CASSLGGPTEAFF
V: TRBV25-1; D: NA; size: few; J: TRBJ1-4; DNA: TGTGCCAGCAGTGGCCCTGACAAACTGTTTTTT; CDR3: CASSGPDKLFF
V: TRBV6-5; D: TRBD2; size: NA; J: TRBJ2-1; DNA: TGTGCCAGCAGTTCTCGGGGTAGCGGGGGGATCAGATATTTCTTC; CDR3: CASSSRGSGGIRYFF
V: TRBV30; D: NA; size: few; J: TRBJ2-1; DNA: TGTGCCTGGAGTGTACTTAATGCCCTACATGAGCAGTTCTTC; CDR3: CAWSVLNALHEQFF
V: TRBV29-1; D: TRBD2; size: few; J: TRBJ2-3; DNA: TGCAGCGGTGAGCGGGGGAGCACAGATACGCAGTATTTT; CDR3: CSGERGSTDTQYF
V: TRBV7-9; D: TRBD1; size: few; J: TRBJ1-5; DNA: TGTGCCAGCAGCGTGGGACAGACTCCCAATCAGCCCCAGCATTTT; CDR3: CASSVGQTPNQPQHF
V: TRBV7-6; D: TRBD1; size: NA; J: TRBJ2-5; DNA: TGTGCCAGCAGCTCTCCCGGGACAGGGGGCGCAGAGACCCAGTACTTC; CDR3: CASSSPGTGGAETQYF
V: TRBV30; D: NA; size: NA; J: TRBJ1-2; DNA: TGTGCCTGGAGTGTATCTTTTAACAGAATCTATGGCTACACCTTC; CDR3: CAWSVSFNRIYGYTF
V: TRBV7-2; D: TRBD2; size: NA; J: TRBJ2-1; DNA: TGTGCCAGCAGCCCTAGCGGGGGGCAATTCAATGAGCAGTTCTTC; CDR3: CASSPSGGQFNEQFF
V: TRBV11-2; D: NA; size: NA; J: TRBJ2-1; DNA: TGTGCCAGCAGCTTACTAAAGGGACCTAGGAGTGGGCAGTTCTTC; CDR3: CASSLLKGPRSGQFF
V: TRBV6-6; D: NA; size: NA; J: TRBJ2-7; DNA: TGTGCCAGCGTTGCAAGAGGATACGAGCAGTACTTC; CDR3: CASVARGYEQYF
V: TRBV28; D: NA; size: few; J: TRBJ2-3; DNA: TGTGCCAGCAGCTCGGGGGGCTTAGGAACAGATACGCAGTATTTT; CDR3: CASSSGGLGTDTQYF
V: TRBV18; D: NA; size: NA; J: TRBJ2-4; DNA: TGTGCCAGCTCACCCGCCTTAGCCAAAAACATTCAGTACTTC; CDR3: CASSPALAKNIQYF
V: TRBV30; D: NA; size: NA; J: TRBJ1-5; DNA: TGTGCCTGGAGTGTGCTATCGAGGGGTGGGGATCAGCCCCAGCATTTT; CDR3: CAWSVLSRGGDQPQHF
V: TRBV7-2; D: TRBD2; size: NA; J: TRBJ2-7; DNA: TGTGCCAGCAGCTTAGCCAATCCGGGACTAGCGGGAGTAGGTTTGTACGAGCAGTACTTC; CDR3: CASSLANPGLAGVGLYEQYF
V: TRBV7-2; D: NA; size: NA; J: TRBJ2-7; DNA: TGTGCCAGCAGCTTAGCAGGTCTCGGGACCTACGAGCAGTACTTC; CDR3: CASSLAGLGTYEQYF
V: TRBV10-3; D: NA; size: few; J: TRBJ1-2; DNA: TGTGCCATCAGTGAGGATAGGCAGAAAGGCTACACCTTC; CDR3: CAISEDRQKGYTF
V: TRBV11-1; D: NA; size: NA; J: TRBJ2-7; DNA: TGTGCCAGCAGCCTGGGACCTAACTACGAGCAGTACTTC; CDR3: CASSLGPNYEQYF
V: TRBV2; D: TRBD2; size: few; J: TRBJ2-7; DNA: TGTGCCAGCAGTGAATACGGATTAGCGGGAGAGCAGTACTTC; CDR3: CASSEYGLAGEQYF